Given below is one T cell receptor beta chain in context. Study processing details: Estimated nucleated cell counts came from reference gene primer amplification. Using immunoSEQ multiplex PCR, the repertoire was profiled, and TCRdb retains in-frame clones only, with some absent. The DNA gave D and trimming, while V, J and clone size come from that table. The table records about 260,000 clones, around 88% of them present only once. Germline lookup yields CDR1 SGHAT and CDR2 FQNNGV. V lost 1 base, J lost 8 bases, and 8 bases lay in between. The CDR3 is 13 amino acids. This record comes from a study of blood T cell repertoires in COVID-19. Across roughly 25 US areas, participants ranged in age from about 18 to 90 years.

The rearrangement uses TRBV11-2 and TRBJ2-2; D is possibly TRBD1 (6 bases). The receptor was isolated from a woman between 45 and 60 years old who had recovered from COVID-19. What was sequenced was PBMCs or T cells enriched from blood (not recorded which). The CDR3 spells CASSLGGLGELFF. CDR3 coding DNA: TGTGCCAGCAGCTTAGGGGGGCTAGGGGAGCTGTTTTTT.